This TCR beta chain derives from a study of blood T cell repertoires in COVID-19. The wider study: Some COVID-19 samples were acute and others convalescent; all came from the United States, Italy and Spain.

Germline V gene lookup returns CDR1 GTSNPN and CDR2 SVGIG (reference sequence). With 2 bases clipped from V and 7 bases from J, the junction kept 3 bases outside the gene matches. This CDR3 is 13 amino acids long. The study drew participants aged about 18 to 95 years from roughly 25 US areas. Assay used: immunoSEQ multiplex PCR; TCRdb lists only in-frame clones, some missing. The repertoire holds a few hundred thousand clones, 88% seen once, with 3% in the top ten. This TCR was recovered from a woman between 45 and 65 years old who had recovered from COVID-19. The chain employs TRBV30 and TRBJ1-5; 9 nucleotides agree with TRBD1. Sequencing was performed on PBMCs or T cells enriched from blood (not recorded which). The CDR3 DNA follows: TGTGCCTGGAGTCGACAGGGGGTGCAGCCCCAGCATTTT. It encodes CAWSRQGVQPQHF.